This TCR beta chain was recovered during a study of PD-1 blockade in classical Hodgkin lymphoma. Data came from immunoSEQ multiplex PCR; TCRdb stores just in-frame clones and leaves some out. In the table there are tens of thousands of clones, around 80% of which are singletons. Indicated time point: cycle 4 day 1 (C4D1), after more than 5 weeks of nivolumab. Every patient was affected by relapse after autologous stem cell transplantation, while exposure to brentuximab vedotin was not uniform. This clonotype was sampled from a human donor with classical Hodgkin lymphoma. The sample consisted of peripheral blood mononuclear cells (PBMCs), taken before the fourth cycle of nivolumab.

The DNA for the CDR3 is TGTGCCAGTAGTATTCGCATCGAGTCCTACAATGAGCAGTTCTTC. Its protein product is CASSIRIESYNEQFF. The rearrangement links TRBV19 to TRBJ2-1; D is uncertain. The CDR3 totals 15 residues. Trimming cost V 3 bases and J 1 base, with 10 bases left between them. CDR1 is LNHDA and CDR2 is SQIVND in the germline V gene (reference sequence).